The next 18 T cell receptor beta chains were all read from a single sample in a study of cytomegalovirus exposure and HLA in healthy donors. Assay: immunoSEQ multiplex PCR; the TCRdb copy retains only in-frame clones and omits some. The table includes about 240,000 clones, approximately 86% detected once. Sequencing was carried out using PBMCs. Receptors were obtained from a woman aged 25-40 years in good health and CMV-seropositive.

V gene TRBV6-1 combines with J gene TRBJ2-4, with D hard to call. The CDR3 runs 20 residues. The V gene lost 2 bases and the J gene lost 0 bases, with 23 bases spanning the gap. Per germline, CDR1 MNHNS and CDR2 SASEGT. CDR3 region: CASSESQALIQLLAKNIQYF. CDR3 DNA: TGTGCCAGCAGTGAAAGTCAGGCGCTCATCCAACTTCTAGCCAAAAACATTCAGTACTTC.

CDR3 DNA sequence: TGTGCCATCAGTGAGCCTAGCGGAGAGACCCAGTACTTC. Translation: CAISEPSGETQYF. The chain uses TRBV10-3 and TRBJ2-5; 7 bases line up with TRBD2. This CDR3 spans 13 amino acids. Germline V gene lookup returns CDR1 ENHRY and CDR2 SYGVKD. J lost 4 bases, V lost 2 bases, and 1 base had no gene match.

For the CDR3, the DNA is TGTGCCTGGACACCACTAGCGGAGGACTACAATGAGCAGTTCTTC. It specifies CAWTPLAEDYNEQFF. The chain carries TRBV30 and TRBJ2-1; 8 bases align to TRBD2. This CDR3 is built from 15 residues. V gave up 4 bases and J gave up 3 bases; unmatched junction bases: 8. Germline-derived CDR1 and CDR2 are GTSNPN and SVGIG (reference sequence). The entire variable domain, with the rest obtained from reference TRBV30 and TRBJ2-1, is as follows: SQTIHQWPATLVQPVGSPLSLECTVEGTSNPNLYWYRQAAGRGLQLLFYSVGIGQISSEVPQNLSASRPQDRQFILSSKKLLLSDSGFYLCAWTPLAEDYNEQFFGPGTRLTVL.

The chain recombines TRBV1 with TRBJ2-5; whether TRBD2, the table's D call, matches the DNA was not checked. TRBV1 is flagged as a pseudogene. This CDR3 has 20 amino acids. The chain's CDR3 is CTSSQESLAVPEESEETQYF. CDR3 in DNA: TGCACCAGCAGCCAGGAATCACTAGCGGTACCCGAGGAATCGGAAGAGACCCAGTACTTC.

J is TRBJ2-1 and V is TRBV7-9, with TRBD1 identical over 8 bases. This CDR3 is 15 amino acids long. The germline V gene has CDR1 SEHNR and CDR2 FQNEAQ (reference sequence). Germline trimming cut 5 bases from V and 6 bases from J; bases unmatched to any gene: 9. The CDR3 spells CASSPRTGTFNEQFF. CDR3 bases: TGTGCCAGCAGCCCTCGGACAGGGACTTTCAATGAGCAGTTCTTC.

V gene TRBV4-1 combines with J gene TRBJ2-1; unclear D gene. V was trimmed by 0 bases and J by 11 bases, leaving 8 bases between them. This CDR3 has 12 residues. Per germline, CDR1 MGHRA and CDR2 YSYEKL. The CDR3 is CASSQDSMKQFF. CDR3 nucleotides: TGCGCCAGCAGCCAAGATTCTATGAAGCAGTTCTTC.

DNA of the CDR3: TGTGCCAGCAGAGCTTCCGGGACAGCGATTTTCTCTGGGGCCAACGTCCTGACTTTC. Amino acids: CASRASGTAIFSGANVLTF. This chain joins TRBV2 and TRBJ2-6; TRBD1 agrees at 7 bases. V lost 6 bases to trimming and J lost 0 bases; unmatched junction nucleotides: 14. The CDR3 has 19 residues. Germline V gene lookup returns CDR1 SNHLY and CDR2 FYNNEI.

The chain employs TRBV19 and TRBJ2-3; TRBD2 agrees at 11 bases. Trimming at V came to 10 bases and at J to 4 bases, leaving 7 bases not matched to a gene. Germline V CDR1 and CDR2: LNHDA, SQIVND (reference sequence). The CDR3 contains 14 residues. CDR3 in amino acids: CATMTSGIPDTQYF. CDR3 nucleotide sequence: TGTGCCACTATGACTAGCGGGATCCCAGATACGCAGTATTTT.

This chain joins TRBV11-3 and TRBJ2-7; 7 nucleotides align to TRBD1. The germline V gene has CDR1 SGHNT and CDR2 YENEEA. V lost 5 bases, J lost 0 bases, and 10 bases stayed unmatched. There are 16 residues in the CDR3. CDR3 sequence: CASSEGQPKSSYEQYF. The CDR3, as DNA: TGTGCCAGCAGCGAGGGACAGCCTAAGAGCTCCTACGAGCAGTACTTC.

The genes are TRBV7-9 and TRBJ2-6, with 9 nucleotides matching TRBD1. Looked up from germline, CDR1 is SEHNR and CDR2 is FQNEAQ (reference sequence). J was trimmed by 0 bases and V by 7 bases; bases with no gene match: 10. This CDR3 contains 18 residues. The CDR3 DNA is TGTGCCAGCACCAGGGGGGACAGGGCTCCCTCTGGGGCCAACGTCCTGACTTTC. Protein sequence: CASTRGDRAPSGANVLTF.

The chain combines TRBV12-5 with TRBJ2-1; D is uncertain. Germline V gene lookup returns CDR1 LGHNT and CDR2 FRNRAP. Deletions cut 4 bases from V and 15 bases from J, with 13 bases between. This CDR3 is built from 11 residues. The CDR3 loop is CASGCGLALFF. The CDR3 region has the DNA TGTGCTAGTGGTTGCGGTCTGGCGCTGTTCTTC.

The chain recombines TRBV19 with TRBJ2-1, with 8 bases fitting TRBD1. The trim removed 1 base at V and 5 bases at J, leaving 1 base unmatched. CDR3 length equals 14 residues. Germline lookup yields CDR1 LNHDA and CDR2 SQIVND (reference sequence). CDR3 sequence (DNA): TGTGCCAGTAGTATAGGGACAGGGCACAATGAGCAGTTCTTC. Amino acid sequence: CASSIGTGHNEQFF.

The genes are TRBV5-8 and TRBJ2-2; TRBD2 agrees at 11 bases. This CDR3 has 17 amino acids. V gave up 4 bases and J gave up 4 bases; unmatched junction bases: 9. From germline, CDR1 is SGHTS and CDR2 YDEGEE. The CDR3: CASSARLAGTTTGELFF. The DNA of the CDR3 is TGTGCCAGCAGCGCGCGACTAGCGGGAACGACCACCGGGGAGCTGTTTTTT.

The V and J genes are TRBV5-1 and TRBJ2-7, with 8 positions matching TRBD1. V shed 2 bases, J shed 3 bases, and the junction held 4 bases outside the gene matches. The CDR3 length is 14 residues. CDR1 is SGHRS and CDR2 is YFSETQ in the germline V gene. CDR3 residues: CASSFRGQGYEQYF. The CDR3 DNA is TGCGCCAGCAGCTTCCGCGGACAGGGCTACGAGCAGTACTTC.

The chain couples TRBV27 to TRBJ2-1, with TRBD2 matching 9 bases. Per germline, CDR1 MNHEY and CDR2 SMNVEV (reference sequence). The ends lost 6 bases at V and 6 bases at J; junction bases unmatched: 9. This CDR3 spans 15 amino acids. The CDR3 DNA sequence: TGTGCCAGCAGCGCCCTCGGGACTAGCCTCAATGAGCAGTTCTTC. It specifies CASSALGTSLNEQFF.

This clone was seen just once. The J gene is TRBJ2-1, the V gene TRBV30, with 12 bases lining up with TRBD2. The V gene end was trimmed by 5 bases and the J gene end by 7 bases; junction bases not matched to a gene: 6. CDR1 is GTSNPN, CDR2 SVGIG, per germline (reference sequence). This CDR3 has 14 residues. As DNA, the CDR3 is TGTGCCTGGCAAGGACTAGCGGGACGGAATGAGCAGTTCTTC. Its protein is CAWQGLAGRNEQFF. Filled out from reference TRBV30 and TRBJ2-1, the complete variable domain reads SQTIHQWPATLVQPVGSPLSLECTVEGTSNPNLYWYRQAAGRGLQLLFYSVGIGQISSEVPQNLSASRPQDRQFILSSKKLLLSDSGFYLCAWQGLAGRNEQFFGPGTRLTVL.

This chain connects TRBV29-1 to TRBJ2-1; a possible D gene is TRBD2 (5 bases). The germline V gene encodes CDR1 SQVTM and CDR2 ANQGSEA. Deletions cut 7 bases from V and 8 bases from J, with 15 bases between. The CDR3 consists of 12 residues. The CDR3 coding sequence is TGCAGCGGGGAGTCCCCGGTCGATGAGCAGTTCTTC. Translating gives CSGESPVDEQFF.

This clone was observed once. This sequence joins TRBV28 and TRBJ2-7, with D possibly matching TRBD1 (6 bases). Germline CDR1 is MDHEN and CDR2 is SYDVKM. V gave up 4 bases and J gave up 6 bases, with 16 bases separating them. The CDR3 contains 14 residues. DNA for the CDR3: TGTGCCAGCAGTTCAGGGGTCACCCGGGGCGAGCAGTACTTC. Amino acid sequence: CASSSGVTRGEQYF.